A single sample is the source of the 26 T cell receptor beta chains below, sequenced in a study of blood T cell repertoires in COVID-19. TCRdb's copy holds only in-frame clones and misses some; the assay was immunoSEQ multiplex PCR. Of about 210,000 clones listed, approximately 82% are singletons. The sequencing input was peripheral blood. These receptors were obtained from a woman aged 50 to 65 with acute or convalescent COVID-19.

The chain has TRBV7-2 and TRBJ2-1, with 15 nucleotides matching TRBD2. J gave up 8 bases and V 5 bases, and 7 bases lay outside the gene matches. The V gene's germline CDR1 is SGHTA and CDR2 FQGNSA. The CDR3 has 16 residues. The CDR3 region has the DNA TGTGCCAGCAGCACAGGACTAGCGGGAGGGAGGGATGAGCAGTTCTTC. This codes for CASSTGLAGGRDEQFF.

CDR3 sequence reads: CASSSKPTSSYEQYF. CDR3 sequence (DNA): TGTGCCAGCAGTTCCAAACCCACTAGCAGCTACGAGCAGTACTTC. V is TRBV27 and J is TRBJ2-7, with D perhaps TRBD2 (6 bases). The V gene lost 4 bases and the J gene lost 3 bases, with 16 bases spanning the gap. CDR1 and CDR2 (germline): MNHEY, SMNVEV (reference sequence). This CDR3 is 15 amino acids long.

This clone was counted between two and nine times. The V and J genes are TRBV6-5 and TRBJ1-6, with D perhaps TRBD1 (5 bases). Looked up from germline, CDR1 is MNHEY and CDR2 is SVGAGI. Trimming pared 7 bases from V and 3 bases from J, leaving 13 bases between. The CDR3 runs 15 residues. Here the CDR3 DNA reads TGTGCCAGCATGGGGCCGGGGGACTATAATTCACCCCTCCACTTT. Protein sequence: CASMGPGDYNSPLHF.

This clone appeared once. The chain uses TRBV30 and TRBJ1-2; D perhaps matches TRBD1 (6 bases). Trimming stripped 1 base from V and 8 bases from J, with 20 bases between. Germline V lookup: CDR1 GTSNPN, CDR2 SVGIG (reference sequence). CDR3 size: 15 residues. The CDR3 DNA is TGTGCCTGGAGTGCCCGGGACACTCGGGGGGAGGGCTACACCTTC. Residues: CAWSARDTRGEGYTF.

The V and J genes are TRBV5-1 and TRBJ2-7, with D possibly TRBD2 on 7 matching bases. Trimming left V 0 bases short and J 2 bases short, with 12 bases between. The CDR3 extends over 15 amino acids. Germline CDR1 SGHRS, CDR2 YFSETQ. The CDR3 here is CASSLGAGAAYEQYF. The CDR3 coding sequence is TGCGCCAGCAGCTTGGGCGCGGGGGCCGCCTACGAGCAGTACTTC.

This clone was detected only a few times. The chain links TRBV4-1 to TRBJ2-3; D is unresolved. V was shortened by 1 base and J by 2 bases, with 13 bases between the two germline ends. The V gene's germline CDR1 is MGHRA and CDR2 YSYEKL. The CDR3 sequence is 16 residues long. This CDR3 reads CASSQVVASITDTQYF. CDR3 nucleotides: TGCGCCAGCAGCCAAGTTGTGGCTAGTATCACAGATACGCAGTATTTT.

This chain connects TRBV20-1 to TRBJ2-4; no reliable D call. Germline values: CDR1 DFQATT, CDR2 SNEGSKA (reference sequence). V was trimmed by 3 bases and J by 8 bases, leaving 11 bases between them. This CDR3 has 12 residues. The CDR3 DNA reads TGCAGTGCTAGTTACCTACTGGACATTCAGTACTTC. Its protein is CSASYLLDIQYF.

The J gene is TRBJ2-7, the V gene TRBV28; 7 positions match TRBD2. The CDR3 has 14 residues. The germline V gene has CDR1 MDHEN and CDR2 SYDVKM. The V gene end was trimmed by 4 bases and the J gene end by 4 bases; junction bases not matched to a gene: 7. The CDR3 region is CASSSPGGVYEQYF. The CDR3 coding sequence is TGTGCCAGCAGTTCGCCTGGGGGGGTGTACGAGCAGTACTTC.

This clone was counted only a few times. DNA for the CDR3: TGTGCCAGCATCCGAAGTGGCAGGGGTTTCTCTGACGTCTCTCACAACAATGAGCAGTTCTTC. As protein: CASIRSGRGFSDVSHNNEQFF. The V and J genes are TRBV2 and TRBJ2-1, with D possibly being TRBD1 (6 bases). The germline V gene has CDR1 SNHLY and CDR2 FYNNEI. The CDR3 totals 21 residues. Trimming shortened V by 7 bases and J by 5 bases, and 36 bases separated the two germline ends.

V usage is TRBV2 and J usage is TRBJ1-4, with D uncertain. CDR1 is SNHLY and CDR2 is FYNNEI in the germline V gene. Trimming removed 9 bases at V and 8 bases at J, with 19 bases between. The CDR3 loop spans 14 amino acids. The CDR3 coding sequence is TGTGCCAGTGGGAGCACAATCGGCGGGGAAAAACTGTTTTTT. Translation gives CASGSTIGGEKLFF.

Turning to this clone: A junction boundary mismatches the germline segment, possibly from a read error. This sequence joins TRBV30 and TRBJ2-7, with 8 bases identical to TRBD1. Germline V gives CDR1 GTSNPN, CDR2 SVGIG (reference sequence). This CDR3 spans 12 amino acids. CDR3 DNA sequence: TGTGCCTGGAGTTCTTGGACAGGGCGAAACCACTTC. Its translation: CAWSSWTGRNHF.

The chain recombines TRBV29-1 with TRBJ2-1, with TRBD2 identical over 11 bases. Germline V gene data show CDR1 as SQVTM and CDR2 as ANQGSEA. Unmatched junction bases numbered 7, after V lost 6 bases and J lost 6 bases. This CDR3 spans 14 amino acids. The CDR3 region has the DNA TGCAGCGTGGCTGGGACTAGCGGTGGCAATGAGCAGTTCTTC. It codes for CSVAGTSGGNEQFF.

The chain is built from TRBV9 and TRBJ2-2; 7 bases match TRBD1. The CDR3 totals 13 residues. J gave up 6 bases and V 5 bases, and 4 bases lay outside the gene matches. The germline CDR1 and CDR2 sequences are SGDLS and YYNGEE. In DNA, the CDR3 is TGTGCCAGCAGTCCCACAGGGGCCGGGGAGCTGTTTTTT. This codes for CASSPTGAGELFF.

This clone was counted once. The CDR3 reads CASSLDGGDTQYF. The CDR3 nucleotides read TGTGCCAGCAGCTTAGATGGGGGGGATACGCAGTATTTT. The V call is TRBV13, the J call TRBJ2-3, with TRBD2 as a possible D gene (6 bases). This CDR3 is built from 13 residues. Trimming removed 1 base at V and 6 bases at J, with 8 bases between. Germline V gives CDR1 PRHDT, CDR2 FYEKMQ (reference sequence).

V and J are TRBV5-1 and TRBJ1-1; TRBD1 aligns across 9 bases. The length of the CDR3 is 17 residues. Looked up from germline, CDR1 is SGHRS and CDR2 is YFSETQ. The V gene end was trimmed by 0 bases and the J gene end by 1 base; junction bases not matched to a gene: 7. In DNA, the CDR3 is TGCGCCAGCAGCTTGGTCCCGGGACAGGGAACGAACACTGAAGCTTTCTTT. The encoded protein is CASSLVPGQGTNTEAFF.

V usage is TRBV10-3 and J usage is TRBJ2-2; D might be TRBD1 (6 bases). The CDR3 runs to 15 residues. Between the trimmed V and J ends, which lost 3 bases and 4 bases, there was a span of 12 bases. Germline V CDR1 and CDR2: ENHRY, SYGVKD. CDR3 sequence reads: CAISDQGSVTGELFF. DNA for the CDR3: TGTGCCATCAGTGATCAGGGGTCGGTCACCGGGGAGCTGTTTTTT.

The chain uses TRBV11-2 and TRBJ2-5, with 9 bases aligning to TRBD2. Germline-derived CDR1 and CDR2 are SGHAT and FQNNGV. After removal of 4 bases from V and 5 bases from J, the junction contained 8 bases not matched to a gene. The CDR3 consists of 15 residues. In nucleotides, the CDR3 is TGTGCCAGCAGCTCAGCTAGCGGGATCGGGGAGACCCAGTACTTC. Residues: CASSSASGIGETQYF.

The rearrangement links TRBV24-1 to TRBJ2-5; 11 bases line up with TRBD1. Germline values: CDR1 KGHDR, CDR2 SFDVKD. Trimming at V came to 2 bases and at J to 2 bases, leaving 0 bases not matched to a gene. The CDR3 loop spans 15 amino acids. CDR3 bases: TGTGCCACCAGTGATTGGGACAGGGGGCAAGAGACCCAGTACTTC. It specifies CATSDWDRGQETQYF.

The V and J genes are TRBV28 and TRBJ1-2; 8 bases match TRBD1. This CDR3 has 16 residues. The trim removed 7 bases at V and 3 bases at J, leaving 13 bases unmatched. Germline V gene sequence: CDR1 MDHEN, CDR2 SYDVKM. In nucleotides, the CDR3 is TGTGCCAGCACCCCTGGGGGGACAGGATCTTACTATGGCTACACCTTC. Translation: CASTPGGTGSYYGYTF.

The V and J genes are TRBV27 and TRBJ1-3, with D hard to call. The V end was cut by 3 bases, the J end by 3 bases, with 9 bases between. Germline CDR1 reads MNHEY; CDR2 reads SMNVEV (reference sequence). This CDR3 region has 14 residues. CDR3 in DNA: TGTGCCAGCAGTTTTAGTGGTTTTGGAAACACCATATATTTT. Translating it yields CASSFSGFGNTIYF.

The rearrangement links TRBV27 to TRBJ1-6; 7 bases line up with TRBD1. The CDR3 has 15 residues. Germline values: CDR1 MNHEY, CDR2 SMNVEV (reference sequence). With 5 bases clipped from V and 10 bases from J, the junction kept 11 bases outside the gene matches. The CDR3 here is CASSPTPGTESPLHF. The CDR3 coding sequence is TGTGCCAGCAGTCCCACCCCCGGGACAGAATCACCCCTCCACTTT.

The chain carries TRBV14 and TRBJ2-7; 9 nucleotides agree with TRBD1. The CDR3 has 15 amino acids. J gave up 1 base and V 3 bases, and 4 bases lay outside the gene matches. The germline gives CDR1 SGHDN, CDR2 FVKESK. CDR3 bases: TGTGCCAGCAGCCATCCGGGACAGGGATCCTACGAGCAGTACTTC. Encoded protein: CASSHPGQGSYEQYF. Full variable domain (rest looked up from reference TRBV14 and TRBJ2-7): EAGVTQFPSHSVIEKGQTVTLRCDPISGHDNLYWYRRVMGKEIKFLLHFVKESKQDESGMPNNRFLAERTGGTYSTLKVQPAELEDSGVYFCASSHPGQGSYEQYFGPGTRLTVT.

The CDR3 coding sequence is TGCAGCGTTGCGGGGGGGCCCACCATATACGAGCAGTACTTC. Its translation is CSVAGGPTIYEQYF. This chain links TRBV29-1 with TRBJ2-7; TRBD2 matches 8 bases. The ends lost 4 bases at V and 4 bases at J; junction bases unmatched: 9. Germline assignment: CDR1 SQVTM and CDR2 ANQGSEA. The CDR3 contains 14 residues.

CDR3 sequence (DNA): TGTGCCAGCAGCATCGGGACAGGCTTCTACGAGCAGTACTTC. The encoded protein is CASSIGTGFYEQYF. The chain links TRBV2 to TRBJ2-7; the match to TRBD1 covers 8 bases. The CDR3 spans 14 residues. J was trimmed by 3 bases and V by 6 bases; bases with no gene match: 7. Germline-derived CDR1 and CDR2 are SNHLY and FYNNEI.

This clone was recorded only once. The chain joins TRBV5-6 to TRBJ2-3; D might be TRBD2 (6 bases). This CDR3 is 16 amino acids long. The germline V gene has CDR1 SGHDT and CDR2 YYEEEE. Trimming cost V 0 bases and J 0 bases, with 11 bases left between them. The CDR3 reads CASSLALLASTDTQYF. The CDR3 coding sequence is TGTGCCAGCAGCTTGGCCTTACTAGCCAGCACAGATACGCAGTATTTT. Using reference TRBV5-6 and TRBJ2-3 for the parts outside the CDR3, the full variable domain is DAGVTQSPTHLIKTRGQQVTLRCSPKSGHDTVSWYQQALGQGPQFIFQYYEEEERQRGNFPDRFSGHQFPNYSSELNVNALLLGDSALYLCASSLALLASTDTQYFGPGTRLTVL.

V usage is TRBV15 and J usage is TRBJ2-5; D unresolved. Trimming removed 0 bases from V and 2 bases from J, with 7 bases in between. The CDR3 totals 14 residues. Germline V gene sequence: CDR1 LNHNV, CDR2 YYDKDF (reference sequence). This chain's CDR3 is CATSRDYSQETQYF. The CDR3, as DNA: TGTGCCACCAGCAGAGATTACAGTCAAGAGACCCAGTACTTC.